What follows are 5 T cell receptor beta chains derived from one specimen sequenced in a study of shared clonotypes between healthy human individuals. Some clones are missing from TCRdb's copy, which holds only in-frame ones; the method was immunoSEQ multiplex PCR. Of around 940,000 clones in the sample, about three quarters were seen once. The sample consisted of memory CD4+ T cells sorted from blood. Specified subset: CD45RA-negative fraction. The receptors were gathered from a man aged 18 to 30 in good health.

This clone was detected only a few times. The V and J genes are TRBV11-2 and TRBJ1-1, with 8 bases identical to TRBD1. Germline CDR1 and CDR2: SGHAT and FQNNGV. V dropped 7 bases and J dropped 5; count of bases not matched to a gene: 6. This CDR3 is built from 13 residues. The CDR3 reads CASINTGGTEAFF. CDR3 nucleotide sequence: TGTGCCAGCATCAATACAGGGGGAACTGAAGCTTTCTTT.

The V call is TRBV2, the J call TRBJ2-3, with 9 positions matching TRBD2. With 10 bases clipped from V and 6 bases from J, the junction kept 14 bases outside the gene matches. The CDR3 consists of 15 residues. CDR1 is SNHLY and CDR2 is FYNNEI in the germline V gene. CDR3 nucleotides: TGTGCCACCTCGGGTGTGCGGGAGGGCCGGGATACGCAGTATTTT. Residues: CATSGVREGRDTQYF.

The V gene is TRBV5-1, the J gene TRBJ2-1, with unresolved D. The germline CDR1 and CDR2 sequences are SGHRS and YFSETQ. With 3 bases removed from V and 9 bases from J, the gap between germline ends came to 10 bases. The CDR3 consists of 12 residues. The CDR3 nucleotides are TGCGCCAGCAGCTCCCAAATAAGTGAGCAGTTCTTC. It yields the protein CASSSQISEQFF.

The table lists this clone with a few counts. This chain connects TRBV28 to TRBJ1-4; D perhaps matches TRBD1 (6 bases). Germline V gene lookup returns CDR1 MDHEN and CDR2 SYDVKM. The CDR3 is made up of 16 amino acids. V was pared by 6 bases and J by 4 bases, with 18 bases between. CDR3 nucleotides: TGTGCCAGCAGCACCGAGTCGGGCAGGGGTAATGAAAAACTGTTTTTT. Residues: CASSTESGRGNEKLFF.

This clone was seen more than once but under ten times. This chain connects TRBV23-1 to TRBJ2-7; 9 nucleotides agree with TRBD1. TRBV23-1 is noted as an ORF with a role that remains uncertain. This CDR3 has 15 residues. V gave up 5 bases and J gave up 4 bases; unmatched junction bases: 9. CDR3 DNA: TGCGCCAGCAGTAGACCGGGACAGGGATATTACGAGCAGTACTTC. It codes for CASSRPGQGYYEQYF.